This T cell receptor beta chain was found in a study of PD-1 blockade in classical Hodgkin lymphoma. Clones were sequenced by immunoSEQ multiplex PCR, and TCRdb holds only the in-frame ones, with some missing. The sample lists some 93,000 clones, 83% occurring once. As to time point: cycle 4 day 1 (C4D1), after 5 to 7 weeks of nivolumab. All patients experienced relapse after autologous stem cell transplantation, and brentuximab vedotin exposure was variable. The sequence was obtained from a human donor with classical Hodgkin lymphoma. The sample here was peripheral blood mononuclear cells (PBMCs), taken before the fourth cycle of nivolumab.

CDR3 protein: CAISEYPSRGSGNNEQFF. CDR3 bases: TGTGCCATCAGTGAGTACCCCAGCAGGGGGAGCGGGAACAATGAGCAGTTCTTC. The V and J genes are TRBV10-3 and TRBJ2-1, with D perhaps assigned TRBD1 or TRBD2 (7 bases each). Germline-derived CDR1 and CDR2 are ENHRY and SYGVKD. The CDR3 runs to 18 residues. V was pared by 1 base and J by 5 bases, with 21 bases between.